The rows below give T cell receptor beta chains drawn from one sample of a study of blood T cell repertoires in COVID-19. Profiling relied on immunoSEQ multiplex PCR, and the TCRdb table lists in-frame clones only, not all of them. The sample shows around 120,000 clones, around 79% of them seen only once. What was sequenced was peripheral blood. The source of these receptors is a man in his forties or fifties with acute or convalescent COVID-19. Each CDR3 is given with its conserved first and last residue. Fields, in order: clone size, V gene, J gene, CDR3 protein. Size is omitted from some rows. Given values are once, few, many or a class for expanded clones.

-,TRBV6-2/TRBV6-3,TRBJ2-7,CASSYNGGYEQYF
few,TRBV28,TRBJ2-1,CASSGTGRKQFF
once,TRBV19,TRBJ1-4,CASSSTAQGNLFF
-,TRBV25-1,TRBJ1-1,CASSESPQGGRNTEAFF
-,TRBV12-3/TRBV12-4,TRBJ1-1,CASSPRLNTEAFF
-,TRBV19,TRBJ2-6,CASSRQGSPGANVLTF
once,TRBV6-4,TRBJ1-2,CASSVEAGVNYGYTF
-,TRBV29-1,TRBJ1-3,CSVEDRASGNTIYF
few,TRBV4-1,TRBJ2-1,CASSQDGTSGSRHEQFF
few,TRBV21-1,TRBJ1-4,CASSLRHPTTEKLFF
few,TRBV7-9,TRBJ2-2,CASSLAANRGLATAGELFF
-,TRBV5-4,TRBJ2-6,CASSLGLSGANVLTF
-,TRBV15,TRBJ1-3,CATSRDRLGGNTIYF
-,TRBV5-1,TRBJ2-3,CASSIQGASTDTQYF
-,TRBV4-1,TRBJ2-7,CASSQDGAPFYEQYF
-,TRBV5-1,TRBJ1-5,CASSAGFTGQPQHF
few,TRBV9,TRBJ2-2,CASSPRDTPNTGELFF
-,TRBV6-4,TRBJ2-3,CASSRLAEDTQYF
once,TRBV3-1/TRBV3-2,TRBJ1-5,CASSQGVNSNQPQHF
-,TRBV15,TRBJ1-5,CATSRDSGIARPQHF
once,TRBV5-4,TRBJ1-2,CASSSTGEFGYTF
-,TRBV28,TRBJ1-2,CASSSPGQGYAYGYTF
-,TRBV9,TRBJ2-1,CASSGGGGVVSYNEQFF
-,TRBV9,TRBJ2-7,CASSVDSGQYEQYF
-,TRBV9,TRBJ1-4,CASSAPSGRGEKLFF
-,TRBV27,TRBJ2-7,CASSRVQGAHEQYF
few,TRBV19,TRBJ1-1,CASSFLGQGGTEAFF
-,TRBV5-8,TRBJ2-1,CASSALPFDVDSIYEQFF
-,TRBV29-1,TRBJ2-6,CSVIGQESSGANVLTF